This section outlines one T cell receptor (beta chain) sequence together with its context. The antigen is undetermined. The record originates from a study of siplizumab effects on memory and regulatory T cells. Notes on the study in general: Most proliferating CD4+ or CD8+ clones, roughly 75-96%, had no naive or memory assignment. The authors mapped only a minor fraction of alloreactive clones to unstimulated subsets.

Data came from immunoSEQ multiplex PCR; TCRdb stores just in-frame clones and leaves some out. The sample lists 100,000 or so clones, approximately 90% seen once, with about 0.7% in the top ten. Germline CDR1 SGHTA, CDR2 FQGNSA. The CDR3 covers 15 residues. The V gene lost 3 bases and the J gene lost 3 bases, with 11 bases spanning the gap. This chain connects TRBV7-2 to TRBJ1-4, with unresolved D. Sequenced sample: Tregs sorted from blood. This clonotype originated in a human donor in good health. As DNA, the CDR3 is TGTGCCAGCAGCTTCCAGCATTCCCCTAATGAAAAACTGTTTTTT. Protein sequence: CASSFQHSPNEKLFF.